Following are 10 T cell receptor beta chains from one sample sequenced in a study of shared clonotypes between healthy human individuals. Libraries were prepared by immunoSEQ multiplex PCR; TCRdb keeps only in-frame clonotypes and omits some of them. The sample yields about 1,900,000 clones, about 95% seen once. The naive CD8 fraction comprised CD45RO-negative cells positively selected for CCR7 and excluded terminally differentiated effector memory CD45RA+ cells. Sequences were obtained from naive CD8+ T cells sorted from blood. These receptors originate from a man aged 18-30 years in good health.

As DNA, the CDR3 is TGTGCCAGCAGTGACTCGGGTAGCGGGAGGCTCAATGAGCAGTTCTTC. This translates into CASSDSGSGRLNEQFF. The chain uses TRBV6-4 and TRBJ2-1, with 10 bases aligning to TRBD2. Trimming at V came to 0 bases and at J to 6 bases, leaving 5 bases not matched to a gene. Germline CDR1 is MRHNA and CDR2 is SNTAGT. CDR3 length: 16 residues.

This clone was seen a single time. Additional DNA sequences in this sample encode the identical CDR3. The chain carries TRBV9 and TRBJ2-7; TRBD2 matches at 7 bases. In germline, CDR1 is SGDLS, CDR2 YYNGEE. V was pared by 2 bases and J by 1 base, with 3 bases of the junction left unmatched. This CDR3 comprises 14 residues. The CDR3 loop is CASSVAGESYEQYF. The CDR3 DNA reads TGTGCCAGCAGCGTGGCGGGGGAATCCTACGAGCAGTACTTC.

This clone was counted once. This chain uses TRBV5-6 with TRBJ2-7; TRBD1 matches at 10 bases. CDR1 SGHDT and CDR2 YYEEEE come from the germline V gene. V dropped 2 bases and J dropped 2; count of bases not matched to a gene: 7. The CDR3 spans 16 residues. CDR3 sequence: CASSLPLGQGAYEQYF. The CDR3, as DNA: TGTGCCAGCAGCTTACCCCTCGGACAGGGGGCCTACGAGCAGTACTTC.

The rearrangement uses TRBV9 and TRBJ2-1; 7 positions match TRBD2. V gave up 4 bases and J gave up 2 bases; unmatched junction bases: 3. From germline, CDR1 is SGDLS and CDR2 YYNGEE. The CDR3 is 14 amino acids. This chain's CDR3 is CASSSSGTYNEQFF. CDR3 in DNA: TGTGCCAGCAGCTCTAGCGGTACCTACAATGAGCAGTTCTTC.

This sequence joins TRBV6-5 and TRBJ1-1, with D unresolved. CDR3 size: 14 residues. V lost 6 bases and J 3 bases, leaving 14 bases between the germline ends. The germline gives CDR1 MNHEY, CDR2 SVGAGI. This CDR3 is CASRPSLGDTEAFF. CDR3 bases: TGTGCCAGCAGACCCAGTCTCGGGGACACTGAAGCTTTCTTT.

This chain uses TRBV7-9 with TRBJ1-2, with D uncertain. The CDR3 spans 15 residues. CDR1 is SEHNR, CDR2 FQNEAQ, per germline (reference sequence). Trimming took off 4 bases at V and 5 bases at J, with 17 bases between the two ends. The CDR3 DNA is TGTGCCAGCAGCTCGATTCTAGACACGACGTATGGCTACACCTTC. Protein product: CASSSILDTTYGYTF.

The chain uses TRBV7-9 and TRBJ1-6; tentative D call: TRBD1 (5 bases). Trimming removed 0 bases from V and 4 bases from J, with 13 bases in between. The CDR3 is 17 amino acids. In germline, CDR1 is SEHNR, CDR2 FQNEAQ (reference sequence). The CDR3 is CASSLATSSGYNSPLHF. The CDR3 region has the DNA TGTGCCAGCAGCTTAGCAACCTCCTCAGGGTATAATTCACCCCTCCACTTT.

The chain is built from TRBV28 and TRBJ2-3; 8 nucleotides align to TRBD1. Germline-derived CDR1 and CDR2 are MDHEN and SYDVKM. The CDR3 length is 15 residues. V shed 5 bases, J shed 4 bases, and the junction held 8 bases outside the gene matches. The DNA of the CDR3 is TGTGCCAGCAGTCCACTACAGGGGGTGTCAGATACGCAGTATTTT. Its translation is CASSPLQGVSDTQYF.

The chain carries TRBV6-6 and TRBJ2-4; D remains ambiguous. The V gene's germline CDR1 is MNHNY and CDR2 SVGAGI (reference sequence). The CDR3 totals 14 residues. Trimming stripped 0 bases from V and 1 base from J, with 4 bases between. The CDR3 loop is CASSYSEAKNIQYF. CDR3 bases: TGTGCCAGCAGTTACTCAGAGGCCAAAAACATTCAGTACTTC.

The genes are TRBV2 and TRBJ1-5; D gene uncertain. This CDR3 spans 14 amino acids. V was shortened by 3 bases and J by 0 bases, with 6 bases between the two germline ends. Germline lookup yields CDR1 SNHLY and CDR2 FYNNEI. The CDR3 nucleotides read TGTGCCAGCAGTGAGACCGATAGCAATCAGCCCCAGCATTTT. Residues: CASSETDSNQPQHF.